The source of this TCR beta chain is a study of identical twins. This clonotype was counted at least ten times. V lost 3 bases to trimming and J lost 4 bases, with 5 bases between them. Germline lookup yields CDR1 SGHAT and CDR2 FQNNGV. This CDR3 region has 12 residues. TCRdb reprocessed the 5' RACE reads via MiXCR and lists one record per CDR3 protein. The sample gives over 200,000 distinct CDR3 sequences, around 6.5% of which show up once; about 14% is in the top ten. The sample was also reused in another study, on T cells expressing NK-cell markers.

The TCR originated in a woman between 18 and 29 years old in good health. The chain has TRBV11-2 and TRBJ2-3; no clear D gene. The sample consisted of CD8+ T cells sorted from blood. The CDR3 sequence: CASSFAPDTQYF. In DNA form, the CDR3 reads TGTGCCAGCAGCTTTGCACCAGATACGCAGTATTTT. Full variable domain (outside the CDR3, taken from reference TRBV11-2 and TRBJ2-3): EAGVAQSPRYKIIEKRQSVAFWCNPISGHATLYWYQQILGQGPKLLIQFQNNGVVDDSQLPKDRFSAERLKGVDSTLKIQPAKLEDSAVYLCASSFAPDTQYFGPGTRLTVL.